This paragraph covers one T cell receptor beta chain sequence. This specimen belongs to a study of blood T cell repertoires in COVID-19. The CDR3 loop spans 12 amino acids. V lost 3 bases and J lost 7, with 9 bases in between. Germline-derived CDR1 and CDR2 are MGHDK and SYGVNS. This table comes from immunoSEQ multiplex PCR, and its TCRdb copy is limited to in-frame clones, with some not included. The sample carries 150,000 to 190,000 clones, about 86% recorded once. This TCR was sampled from a man in his fifties or sixties who had recovered from COVID-19. V usage is TRBV25-1 and J usage is TRBJ1-2, with D possibly TRBD1 on 6 matching bases. Sequenced material: PBMCs or T cells enriched from blood (not recorded which). CDR3 amino acids: CASSETGSGYTF. The CDR3, as DNA: TGTGCCAGCAGTGAGACAGGCAGTGGCTACACCTTC.